These T cell receptor beta chains were read from a single sample in a study of blood T cells in healthy people across ages. From the 5' RACE reads, TCRdb called clonotypes with MiXCR, one entry per CDR3 protein. The table lists 700,000 to 1,000,000 distinct CDR3 sequences, roughly 44% of them singletons. The sequenced sample was blood. Receptors were obtained from a man aged 55 to 70 in good health. Both conserved end residues are part of each CDR3. Fields, in order: V gene, J gene, CDR3 protein.

>TRBV7-9|TRBJ2-7
CASSGVTYEQYF
>TRBV12-3/TRBV12-4|TRBJ2-3
CASSTRAFEEGRRTDTQYF
>TRBV7-9|TRBJ2-1
CASRPSSGGNEQFF
>TRBV20-1|TRBJ2-4
CSARDHTTKNIQYF
>TRBV20-1|TRBJ2-7
CSAFRTGYEQYF
>TRBV28|TRBJ1-2
CASSYEGTYGYTF
>TRBV27|TRBJ2-1
CASRLAGGQYNEQFF
>TRBV25-1|TRBJ2-1
CASSVTGGGSYNEQFF
>TRBV3-1|TRBJ1-1
CASRNERGLGTEAFF
>TRBV7-2|.
CASSPWTGVDEQFF
>TRBV20-1|TRBJ1-5
CSANDRDSNQPQHF
>TRBV20-1|TRBJ2-1
CSASGGASGEQFF
>TRBV27|TRBJ2-5
CASSTQGQQETQYF
>TRBV7-2|TRBJ2-2
CASSLGSSGPTGELFF
>TRBV3-1|TRBJ2-3
CASSQVDSTQYF
>TRBV10-3|TRBJ2-3
CAISVRGEVDTQYF
>TRBV5-5|TRBJ2-3
CASSSAGGGGADTQYF
>TRBV11-2|TRBJ2-5
CASSWGPDLLRETQYF
>TRBV9|TRBJ2-7
CASSAEGQGPYEQYF
>TRBV6-6|TRBJ2-3
CASFLTSGGTDTQYF
>TRBV6-2/TRBV6-3|TRBJ2-3
CASTRTALSTDTQYF
>TRBV20-1|TRBJ2-5
CSAIPGTGKETQYF
>TRBV4-1|.
CASSQTFSRGTGEQYF